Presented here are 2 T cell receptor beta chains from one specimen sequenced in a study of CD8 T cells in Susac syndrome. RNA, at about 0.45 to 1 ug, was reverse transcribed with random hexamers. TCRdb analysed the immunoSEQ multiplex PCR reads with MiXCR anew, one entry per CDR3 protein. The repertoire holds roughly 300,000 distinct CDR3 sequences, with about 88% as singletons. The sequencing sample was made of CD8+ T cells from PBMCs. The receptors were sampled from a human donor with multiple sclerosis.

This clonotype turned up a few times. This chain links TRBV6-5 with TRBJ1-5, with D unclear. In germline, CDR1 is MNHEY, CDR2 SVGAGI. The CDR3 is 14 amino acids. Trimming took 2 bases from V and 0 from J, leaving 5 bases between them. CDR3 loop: CASSYVSSNQPQHF. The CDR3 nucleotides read TGTGCCAGCAGTTACGTAAGTAGCAATCAGCCCCAGCATTTT.

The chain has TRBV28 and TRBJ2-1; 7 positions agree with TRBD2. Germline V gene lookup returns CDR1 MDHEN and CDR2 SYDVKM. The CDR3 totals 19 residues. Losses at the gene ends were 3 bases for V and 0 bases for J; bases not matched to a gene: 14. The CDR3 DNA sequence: TGTGCCAGCAGTTTCCTCTTTTCGGCTAGCGGAGCCTCCTACAATGAGCAGTTCTTC. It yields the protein CASSFLFSASGASYNEQFF.